These 15 T cell receptor beta chains were sequenced from one sample in a study of T-cell memory formation after mild COVID-19. TCRdb analysed the 5' RACE reads with MiXCR anew, one entry per CDR3 protein. The sample gives around 300,000 distinct CDR3 sequences, approximately 14% of which show up once; over 20% is in the top ten. Sequencing was done on a sample of PBMCs or a T cell subset sorted from them (not recorded which). Receptors were obtained from a man aged 18-30 years who had mild COVID-19 (a few samples of this study predate the infection). Cell type and time point are not known.

The rearrangement joins TRBV5-1 to TRBJ2-7; D is possibly TRBD1 or TRBD2 (5 bases each). The germline V gene encodes CDR1 SGHRS and CDR2 YFSETQ. V gave up 1 base and J gave up 5 bases, with 13 bases separating them. CDR3 size: 14 residues. CDR3 bases: TGCGCCAGCAGCTTGCTTGAGGGGCGGAACGAGCAGTACTTC. Translating gives CASSLLEGRNEQYF.

The chain links TRBV23-1 to TRBJ2-7; 8 bases match TRBD1. TRBV23-1 is an ORF for which the function is uncertain. V lost 3 bases, J lost 6 bases, and 7 bases stayed unmatched. The CDR3 contains 14 residues. CDR3 nucleotide sequence: TGCGCCAGCAGTCACATGACCAGGGGGCGCGAGCAGTACGTC. Residues: CASSHMTRGREQYV.

In its sample, this clonotype was seen many times. This chain uses TRBV20-1 with TRBJ2-5; D uncertain. Trimming removed 7 bases from V and 4 bases from J, with 13 bases in between. Germline V lookup: CDR1 DFQATT, CDR2 SNEGSKA (reference sequence). The CDR3 totals 12 residues. CDR3 in DNA: TGCAGTGGGTCTAGGGCCATAGAGACCCAGTACTTC. Translation: CSGSRAIETQYF.

The chain uses TRBV6-5 and TRBJ2-1; TRBD1 matches 11 bases. From germline, CDR1 is MNHEY and CDR2 SVGAGI. The CDR3 contains 15 residues. The J segment lost 7 bases and the V segment lost 4 bases, leaving 6 bases of the junction unmatched. This CDR3 reads CASSLGQGANNEQFF. Here the CDR3 DNA reads TGTGCCAGCAGTTTAGGACAGGGGGCTAATAATGAGCAGTTCTTC.

CDR3 nucleotides: TGTGCCACCAGCAGAGATCAGGATGCCTACAATGAGCAGTTCTTC. This translates into CATSRDQDAYNEQFF. The chain is built from TRBV15 and TRBJ2-1; D call uncertain. Trimming left V 0 bases short and J 2 bases short, with 8 bases between. The CDR3 is 15 amino acids. Germline CDR1 LNHNV, CDR2 YYDKDF (reference sequence).

This clonotype has more than one count but fewer than ten. The chain recombines TRBV4-1 with TRBJ1-1; 8 nucleotides align to TRBD1. The germline V gene encodes CDR1 MGHRA and CDR2 YSYEKL. Trimming took 4 bases from V and 5 from J; bases not matched to a gene: 15. This CDR3 has 17 residues. CDR3 coding DNA: TGCGCCAGCAGCCCAAGGACAGGGATGCGCGCTTCGACTGAAGCTTTCTTT. Translating it yields CASSPRTGMRASTEAFF.

The genes are TRBV6-6 and TRBJ1-3; no clear D gene. V lost 2 bases, J lost 0 bases, and 8 bases lay in between. The CDR3 covers 15 residues. The germline CDR1 and CDR2 sequences are MNHNY and SVGAGI (reference sequence). Here the CDR3 reads CASSYAQPSGNTIYF. CDR3 nucleotide sequence: TGTGCCAGCAGTTACGCGCAGCCCTCTGGAAACACCATATATTTT.

This clonotype has more than one count but fewer than ten. V and J are TRBV4-1 and TRBJ1-1; no clear D gene. Germline CDR1 and CDR2: MGHRA and YSYEKL. V was trimmed by 4 bases and J by 4 bases, leaving 13 bases between them. This CDR3 is 14 amino acids long. CDR3 loop: CASSPLGRSTEAFF. CDR3 nucleotide sequence: TGCGCCAGCAGCCCCTTGGGCAGATCCACTGAAGCTTTCTTT.

This clonotype occurred a few times. V and J are TRBV29-1 and TRBJ2-3; perhaps TRBD1 as D (6 bases). The V gene lost 2 bases and the J gene lost 2 bases, with 11 bases spanning the gap. The germline gives CDR1 SQVTM, CDR2 ANQGSEA. CDR3 size: 14 residues. The CDR3 sequence is CSVENRVNTDTQYF. The CDR3 DNA reads as TGCAGCGTTGAAAACAGGGTGAACACAGATACGCAGTATTTT.

This clonotype came up a few times. The chain uses TRBV30 and TRBJ1-1; D possibly corresponds to TRBD1 (5 bases). CDR3 length: 15 amino acids. Per germline, CDR1 GTSNPN and CDR2 SVGIG (reference sequence). Deletions cut 7 bases from V and 0 bases from J, with 18 bases between. The chain's CDR3 is CASETGKGLNTEAFF. CDR3 sequence (DNA): TGTGCCTCTGAAACAGGTAAAGGATTGAACACTGAAGCTTTCTTT. Complete variable domain (other parts from reference TRBV30 and TRBJ1-1): SQTIHQWPATLVQPVGSPLSLECTVEGTSNPNLYWYRQAAGRGLQLLFYSVGIGQISSEVPQNLSASRPQDRQFILSSKKLLLSDSGFYLCASETGKGLNTEAFFGQGTRLTVV.

The chain recombines TRBV4-2 with TRBJ2-2; D call uncertain. The germline CDR1 and CDR2 sequences are LGHNA and YNFKEQ. Trimming left V 1 base short and J 4 bases short, with 7 bases between. This CDR3 has 14 amino acids. The CDR3 nucleotides read TGTGCCAGCAGCCAAGGCGAACCCACCGGGGAGCTGTTTTTT. It encodes CASSQGEPTGELFF.

The J gene is TRBJ2-5, the V gene TRBV3-1; 9 nucleotides line up with TRBD2. The germline V gene has CDR1 LGHDT and CDR2 YNNKEL (reference sequence). Germline trimming cut 3 bases from V and 5 bases from J; bases unmatched to any gene: 10. The length of the CDR3 is 16 residues. The chain's CDR3 is CASSHVAGGGFETQYF. CDR3 bases: TGTGCCAGCAGCCATGTGGCGGGAGGGGGTTTTGAGACCCAGTACTTC.

In this sample, this clonotype turned up a few times. The chain has TRBV20-1 and TRBJ2-3; perhaps TRBD2 as D (6 bases). This CDR3 spans 13 amino acids. Trimming cost V 5 bases and J 4 bases, with 13 bases left between them. Looked up from germline, CDR1 is DFQATT and CDR2 is SNEGSKA (reference sequence). CDR3 nucleotides: TGCAGTGCTGAGGAGGGCGCCGCAGATACGCAGTATTTT. Translated: CSAEEGAADTQYF.

The V and J genes are TRBV5-1 and TRBJ1-1, with TRBD1 matching 7 bases. This CDR3 is 15 amino acids long. V lost 1 base to trimming and J lost 4 bases; unmatched junction nucleotides: 7. Per the germline V gene, CDR1 is SGHRS and CDR2 is YFSETQ. The CDR3: CASSLIGGGGTEAFF. DNA for the CDR3: TGCGCCAGCAGCTTGATAGGGGGCGGGGGCACTGAAGCTTTCTTT.

This chain joins TRBV15 and TRBJ1-4; D is unclear. Trimming pared 2 bases from V and 5 bases from J, leaving 9 bases between. Germline V gene sequence: CDR1 LNHNV, CDR2 YYDKDF (reference sequence). This CDR3 has 14 amino acids. CDR3 region: CATSRPGGNEKLFF. CDR3 coding DNA: TGTGCCACCAGCAGACCCGGCGGGAATGAAAAACTGTTTTTT.